The present T cell receptor (beta chain) was sequenced within a study of T cell responses to AZD1222 COVID-19 vaccine. Study as a whole: Second-dose timings of about 4 or about 12 weeks were pooled.

TCRdb's table, derived via immunoSEQ multiplex PCR, lists solely in-frame clones and lacks some. The sample consists of roughly 130,000 clones, approximately 88% of them appearing once. This CDR3 is built from 14 residues. Per germline, CDR1 SGHRS and CDR2 YFSETQ. The ends were cut back, 4 bases at V and 3 bases at J, with 13 bases in the middle. This TCR was recovered from an adult in good health. The sample here was peripheral blood, taken on day 0 of AZD1222 vaccination. This chain joins TRBV5-1 and TRBJ1-1; perhaps TRBD1 as D (6 bases). The chain's CDR3 is CASSPGRGDTEAFF. CDR3 bases: TGCGCCAGCAGCCCAGGCAGGGGAGACACTGAAGCTTTCTTT.